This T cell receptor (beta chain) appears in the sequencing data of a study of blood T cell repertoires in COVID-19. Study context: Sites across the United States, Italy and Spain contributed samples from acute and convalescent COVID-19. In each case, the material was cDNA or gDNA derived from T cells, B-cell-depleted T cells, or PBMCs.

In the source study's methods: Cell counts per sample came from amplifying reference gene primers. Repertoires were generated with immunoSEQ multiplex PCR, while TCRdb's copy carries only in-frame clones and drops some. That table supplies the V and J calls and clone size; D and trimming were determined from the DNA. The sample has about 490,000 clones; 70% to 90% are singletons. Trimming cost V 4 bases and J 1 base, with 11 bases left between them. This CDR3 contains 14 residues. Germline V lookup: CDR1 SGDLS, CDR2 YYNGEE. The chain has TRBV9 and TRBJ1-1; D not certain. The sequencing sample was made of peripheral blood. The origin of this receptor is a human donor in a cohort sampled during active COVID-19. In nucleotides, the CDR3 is TGTGCCAGCAGCCTTACGACGGGGAACACTGAAGCTTTCTTT. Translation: CASSLTTGNTEAFF.